This paragraph reports one T cell receptor (beta chain). A much larger clonotype is one base distant, so this may be a read error. This record comes from a study of blood T cells in healthy people across ages. The CDR3 consists of 15 residues. CDR1 and CDR2 from the germline V gene are ENHRY and SYGVKD. For the second PCR, which ran for about 7 to 11 cycles, a sample-barcoded 5' primer and a J-beta primer mix were used. TCRdb processed the 5' RACE reads anew with MiXCR; each CDR3 protein has one entry. The table shows about 930,000 distinct CDR3 sequences, with almost 30% occurring only once. The same sample was also studied in work on T cells of mothers and their children.

This receptor was taken from a middle-aged woman in good health. The sample taken for sequencing was blood. The chain is built from TRBV10-3 and TRBJ2-4; TRBD2 might be the D (6 bases). This CDR3 is CATSEPGEAKNIQYF. The CDR3 region has the DNA TGTGCCACCAGTGAGCCGGGGGAAGCCAAAAACATTCAGTACTTC.